Sequencing of this T cell receptor beta chain was carried out in a study of post-analysis software for immune sequencing data. Study-wide findings and caveats: About five TRBV segments, including TRBV5-6, TRBV5-1 and TRBV20-1, were more frequent in patients than controls.

The CDR3 runs 15 residues. With 3 bases clipped from V and 12 bases from J, the junction kept 9 bases outside the gene matches. Unique molecular identifiers featured in each of the TCR beta cDNA libraries. TCRdb processed the PCR reads anew with MiXCR; each CDR3 protein has one entry. The sample lists hundreds of thousands of distinct CDR3 sequences; 55% to 60% were seen once. Details on this clonotype: The antigen is undetermined.

V gene TRBV12-3 or TRBV12-4 combines with J gene TRBJ2-1; the match to TRBD2 covers 12 bases. The source material was blood. This clonotype was sampled from a girl aged 2-10 years with multiple sclerosis. CDR3 protein: CASSFSTSGSKGQFF. The DNA of the CDR3 is TGTGCCAGCAGTTTTTCGACTAGCGGGAGTAAGGGGCAGTTCTTC.